This T cell receptor (beta chain) was captured in a study of cytomegalovirus exposure and HLA in healthy donors. Whole-study findings and limits: The study labeled about 160 TCR beta chains cytomegalovirus-associated. Testing in vitro showed three CMV-associated chains specific for CMV antigens. Despite most TCR sequences being rare, some public TCRs occurred in many donors.

Losses at the gene ends were 3 bases for V and 3 bases for J; bases not matched to a gene: 6. From germline, CDR1 is LNHNV and CDR2 YYDKDF (reference sequence). The CDR3 consists of 16 residues. As regards this clone: Antigen specificity is unknown.

The roughly 120-subject validation cohort, separate from the 666-subject first cohort, included the donors. Sequencing used immunoSEQ multiplex PCR; TCRdb keeps in-frame clones, though not all of them. The sample yields about 160,000 clones, 85% to 90% seen once. The chain combines TRBV15 with TRBJ1-5; TRBD1 agrees at 9 bases. The sequence derives from a woman aged 30 to 39 in good health and CMV-seronegative. Sample: PBMCs. The CDR3 sequence: CATSSSGQGFNQPQHF. The DNA for the CDR3 is TGTGCCACCAGCAGTTCGGGACAGGGTTTCAATCAGCCCCAGCATTTT. Supplemented by reference TRBV15 and TRBJ1-5, the full variable domain reads DAMVIQNPRYQVTQFGKPVTLSCSQTLNHNVMYWYQQKSSQAPKLLFHYYDKDFNNEADTPDNFQSRRPNTSFCFLDIRSPGLGDTAMYLCATSSSGQGFNQPQHFGDGTRLSIL.